Below, 18 T cell receptor beta chains from the same sample are listed, as sequenced in a study of cytomegalovirus exposure and HLA in healthy donors. The PCR made use of 60 Vbeta and 13 Jbeta primers. TCRdb keeps only in-frame clones here, not all; method: immunoSEQ multiplex PCR. This sample contains about 200,000 clones. Sequenced input: PBMCs. These receptors all stem from a girl aged 2 to 9 in good health and CMV-seropositive.

V usage is TRBV27 and J usage is TRBJ2-7, with TRBD1 matching 7 bases. V shed 5 bases, J shed 9 bases, and the junction held 10 bases outside the gene matches. Germline V gene sequence: CDR1 MNHEY, CDR2 SMNVEV (reference sequence). There are 13 residues in the CDR3. The CDR3 sequence: CASSQRQGRRQYF. The CDR3 coding sequence is TGTGCCAGCAGTCAAAGACAGGGAAGAAGGCAGTACTTC.

The chain is built from TRBV7-3 and TRBJ2-3, with D possibly matching TRBD2 (7 bases). The germline V gene has CDR1 SGHTA and CDR2 FQGTGA. V was cut by 5 bases and J by 5 bases, with 23 bases left in between. The CDR3 is made up of 17 amino acids. CDR3 loop: CASSAPGGGQGGDTQYF. The CDR3 bases are TGTGCCAGCAGCGCACCTGGGGGGGGGCAAGGGGGAGATACGCAGTATTTT. The whole variable domain, filled in from reference TRBV7-3 and TRBJ2-3, reads GAGVSQTPSNKVTEKGKYVELRCDPISGHTALYWYRQSLGQGPEFLIYFQGTGAADDSGLPNDRFFAVRPEGSVSTLKIQRTERGDSAVYLCASSAPGGGQGGDTQYFGPGTRLTVL.

The chain recombines TRBV6-5 with TRBJ2-3, with D possibly TRBD1 on 6 matching bases. There are 15 residues in the CDR3. Germline V gene data show CDR1 as MNHEY and CDR2 as SVGAGI. Between the trimmed V and J ends, which lost 5 bases and 0 bases, there was a span of 12 bases. The CDR3 DNA sequence: TGTGCCAGCAGTCACCGGACAGCCAGCACAGATACGCAGTATTTT. It specifies CASSHRTASTDTQYF.

As concerns this clone: This specimen includes other DNA sequences encoding the same CDR3. The chain joins TRBV7-9 to TRBJ2-6; TRBD2 agrees at 10 bases. The CDR3 spans 17 residues. Germline-derived CDR1 and CDR2 are SEHNR and FQNEAQ (reference sequence). V lost 7 bases, J lost 2 bases, and 8 bases stayed unmatched. The CDR3 bases are TGTGCCAGCACCCGGCTAGCGGGAGATGCTGGGGCCAACGTCCTGACTTTC. It translates to CASTRLAGDAGANVLTF. The full variable domain, in which reference TRBV7-9 and TRBJ2-6 provide the parts outside the CDR3, is DTGVSQNPRHKITKRGQNVTFRCDPISEHNRLYWYRQTLGQGPEFLTYFQNEAQLEKSRLLSDRFSAERPKGSFSTLEIQRTEQGDSAMYLCASTRLAGDAGANVLTFGAGSRLTVL.

V is TRBV10-3 and J is TRBJ2-3, with 14 bases fitting TRBD2. Germline V gene lookup returns CDR1 ENHRY and CDR2 SYGVKD. This CDR3 comprises 14 residues. The J segment lost 6 bases and the V segment lost 6 bases, leaving 2 bases of the junction unmatched. CDR3 residues: CAIRTSGRADTQYF. The CDR3 DNA reads as TGTGCCATCAGGACTAGCGGGAGGGCGGATACGCAGTATTTT.

A word on this clone: The same CDR3 also results from other DNA sequences found in this sample. This rearrangement joins TRBV27 to TRBJ1-1; D possibly corresponds to TRBD1 (5 bases). The CDR3 contains 14 residues. Trimming left V 2 bases short and J 0 bases short, with 7 bases between. CDR1 is MNHEY and CDR2 is SMNVEV in the germline V gene (reference sequence). The CDR3 loop is CASSLLGVNTEAFF. The CDR3 DNA is TGTGCCAGCAGTTTACTAGGGGTGAACACTGAAGCTTTCTTT.

The chain combines TRBV7-2 with TRBJ2-3, with D possibly TRBD2 on 6 matching bases. Germline CDR1 SGHTA, CDR2 FQGNSA. This CDR3 contains 13 residues. Trimming took off 3 bases at V and 2 bases at J, with 6 bases between the two ends. CDR3 residues: CASSLDYTDTQYF. CDR3 nucleotide sequence: TGTGCCAGCAGCTTGGACTACACAGATACGCAGTATTTT.

The V call is TRBV28, the J call TRBJ2-1; D perhaps matches TRBD2 (7 bases). This CDR3 is 15 amino acids long. V lost 6 bases, J lost 6 bases, and 18 bases lay in between. The germline gives CDR1 MDHEN, CDR2 SYDVKM. This chain's CDR3 is CASSSGRGDFNEQFF. CDR3 sequence (DNA): TGTGCCAGCAGCTCGGGGAGGGGGGATTTCAATGAGCAGTTCTTC.

This chain's CDR3 is CASSLGVAGGDTQYF. The CDR3 nucleotides are TGCGCCAGCAGCTTAGGGGTAGCGGGTGGAGATACGCAGTATTTT. The gene calls are TRBV5-1 and TRBJ2-3, with 7 bases lining up with TRBD2. This CDR3 contains 15 residues. V lost 2 bases and J lost 5; bases outside the gene matches: 8. Germline CDR1 and CDR2: SGHRS and YFSETQ.

The chain is built from TRBV5-4 and TRBJ2-5, with TRBD2 matching 10 bases. V shed 6 bases, J shed 4 bases, and the junction held 9 bases outside the gene matches. Germline V CDR1 and CDR2: SGHNT, YYREEE (reference sequence). CDR3 size: 15 residues. The CDR3 DNA reads TGTGCCAGCACCGGACTAGCGGAGGGTGGAGAGACCCAGTACTTC. Amino acid sequence: CASTGLAEGGETQYF.

The chain links TRBV28 to TRBJ1-5; the D gene is possibly TRBD1 (5 bases). Germline V lookup: CDR1 MDHEN, CDR2 SYDVKM. The CDR3 has 16 residues. V was trimmed by 4 bases and J by 1 base, leaving 14 bases between them. Here the CDR3 reads CASSSSEQESNQPQHF. In DNA form, the CDR3 reads TGTGCCAGCAGTTCATCCGAACAGGAGAGCAATCAGCCCCAGCATTTT.

In the case of this clone: Germline is not matched at one junction end, which may reflect a read error. The same CDR3 is also encoded by other DNA sequences in this sample. The rearrangement joins TRBV27 to TRBJ1-4, with a weak D call TRBD1 (6 bases). This CDR3 has 16 residues. Germline V gene data show CDR1 as MNHEY and CDR2 as SMNVEV (reference sequence). The CDR3 region has the DNA TGTGCTAGCAGTCACGGACAGCCTGCAACTAATGAAAAACTGTTTTTT. Translated: CASSHGQPATNEKLFF.

The chain employs TRBV27 and TRBJ1-1; weak D call: TRBD1 (5 bases). In germline, CDR1 is MNHEY, CDR2 SMNVEV (reference sequence). The CDR3 spans 13 residues. The V end was cut by 5 bases, the J end by 1 base, with 8 bases between. CDR3: CASSTTENTEAFF. CDR3 bases: TGTGCCAGCAGTACGACAGAGAACACTGAAGCTTTCTTT.

J is TRBJ2-7 and V is TRBV27, with a weak D call TRBD2 (5 bases). Trimming stripped 5 bases from V and 12 bases from J, with 23 bases between. The CDR3 extends over 14 amino acids. Per germline, CDR1 MNHEY and CDR2 SMNVEV (reference sequence). In DNA, the CDR3 is TGTGCCAGCAGTACCCGACTCACATCCGGGAATCCGTACTTC. Amino acid sequence: CASSTRLTSGNPYF.

V and J are TRBV2 and TRBJ1-2; weak D call: TRBD1 (5 bases). Germline loops: CDR1 SNHLY, CDR2 FYNNEI. The CDR3 extends over 13 amino acids. With 6 bases removed from V and 4 bases from J, the gap between germline ends came to 12 bases. CDR3 bases: TGTGCCAGCAGCCTAAGGGGAGGCTATGGCTACACCTTC. Amino acid sequence: CASSLRGGYGYTF.

V gene TRBV7-9 combines with J gene TRBJ2-3; 10 bases fit TRBD1. CDR3 length: 18 amino acids. Germline values: CDR1 SEHNR, CDR2 FQNEAQ (reference sequence). J gave up 4 bases and V 3 bases, and 13 bases lay outside the gene matches. The CDR3 region is CASSFGQGVGPVADTQYF. The CDR3 coding sequence is TGTGCCAGCAGCTTTGGACAGGGGGTAGGCCCAGTTGCAGATACGCAGTATTTT.

The CDR3 loop reads CASSLEGGQSEQYF. The CDR3 nucleotides read TGTGCCAGCAGCTTGGAGGGGGGGCAGAGCGAGCAGTACTTC. This chain uses TRBV5-4 with TRBJ2-7, with TRBD2 as a possible D gene (7 bases). The CDR3 extends over 14 amino acids. V was cut by 0 bases and J by 6 bases, with 13 bases left in between. Germline V gives CDR1 SGHNT, CDR2 YYREEE (reference sequence). Full variable domain (outside the CDR3, taken from reference TRBV5-4 and TRBJ2-7): ETGVTQSPTHLIKTRGQQVTLRCSSQSGHNTVSWYQQALGQGPQFIFQYYREEENGRGNFPPRFSGLQFPNYSSELNVNALELDDSALYLCASSLEGGQSEQYFGPGTRLTVT.

The chain has TRBV13 and TRBJ2-7; 12 nucleotides line up with TRBD2. V was pared by 4 bases and J by 6 bases, with 7 bases of the junction left unmatched. The CDR3 has 15 amino acids. Germline CDR1 and CDR2: PRHDT and FYEKMQ (reference sequence). The CDR3 loop reads CASSSRTSGALEQYF. The CDR3 DNA follows: TGTGCCAGCAGCTCCCGGACTAGCGGGGCCCTCGAGCAGTACTTC.